This T cell receptor (beta chain) stems from a study of cytomegalovirus exposure and HLA in healthy donors. CDR3 length: 15 amino acids. Trimming removed 2 bases from V and 3 bases from J, with 13 bases in between. Germline CDR1 is ENHRY and CDR2 is SYGVKD. For this clone: Its specificity is unknown.

This PCR relied on a set of 60 Vbeta primers and 13 Jbeta primers. TCRdb keeps only in-frame clones here, not all; method: immunoSEQ multiplex PCR. The sample includes 68,000 or so clones, 80% of them seen just once. Those who donated were healthy bone marrow donors. Study outcomes and limitations: In vitro work confirmed that a few CMV-associated chains recognize CMV antigens.

This rearrangement joins TRBV10-3 to TRBJ1-1, with D possibly being TRBD1 (5 bases). Input material: PBMCs. The receptor's source is a woman aged 30 to 39 in good health and CMV-seronegative. In nucleotides, the CDR3 is TGTGCCATCAGTGAGCTGGGGGAGGTTGACACTGAAGCTTTCTTT. As protein: CAISELGEVDTEAFF.